A selection of T cell receptor beta chains follows, all from one sample in a study of cytomegalovirus exposure and HLA in healthy donors. Some clones are missing from TCRdb's copy, which holds only in-frame ones; the method was immunoSEQ multiplex PCR. This sample carries around 70,000 clones, with 1.5% to 2% going to the ten biggest clones. Sequencing was performed on PBMCs. Every receptor here comes from a woman younger than 45 in good health and CMV-seronegative. Each CDR3 is given with its conserved first and last residue. The D gene is left open where the match is weak.

J | length | V | D | CDR3 | DNA
TRBJ2-7 | 13 | TRBV29-1 | . | CSVGWGRTYEQYF | TGCAGCGTTGGGTGGGGCAGGACCTACGAGCAGTACTTC
TRBJ2-7 | 13 | TRBV29-1 | TRBD1 | CSVARDRTYEQYF | TGCAGCGTTGCCCGGGACAGGACATACGAGCAGTACTTC
TRBJ2-2 | 14 | TRBV4-3 | . | CASSQEEGRGELFF | TGCGCCAGCAGCCAAGAAGAGGGCCGCGGGGAGCTGTTTTTT
TRBJ1-2 | 15 | TRBV9 | . | CASSARGEKNYGYTF | TGTGCCAGCAGCGCCCGGGGGGAAAAAAACTATGGCTACACCTTC
TRBJ2-5 | 14 | TRBV7-2 | . | CASSLGRLQETQYF | TGTGCCAGCAGCTTAGGACGACTTCAAGAGACCCAGTACTTC
TRBJ2-2 | 11 | TRBV20-1 | . | CSARDLGELFF | TGCAGTGCTAGAGATCTCGGGGAGCTGTTTTTT
TRBJ1-1 | 13 | TRBV18 | . | CASSGAMNTEDFF | TGTGCCAGCTCAGGGGCTATGAACACTGAAGATTTCTTT
TRBJ2-5 | 16 | TRBV11-2 | TRBD2 | CASSLGAGGRKETQYF | TGTGCCAGCAGCTTGGGGGCGGGGGGACGAAAAGAGACCCAGTACTTC
TRBJ2-3 | 18 | TRBV9 | TRBD1 | CASSVDGTGGGLTDTQYF | TGTGCCAGCAGCGTAGATGGGACAGGGGGGGGCCTTACAGATACGCAGTATTTT
TRBJ2-7 | 12 | TRBV5-1 | . | CASRYGAYEQYF | TGCGCCAGCAGATACGGAGCCTACGAGCAGTACTTC
TRBJ2-3 | 15 | TRBV6-5 | TRBD2 | CASSSSGRVTDTQYF | TGTGCCAGCAGTTCCAGCGGGAGGGTAACAGATACGCAGTATTTT
TRBJ1-3 | 15 | TRBV29-1 | . | CSVRTDFVGGYTIYF | TGCAGCGTTCGGACAGACTTCGTTGGAGGATACACCATATATTTT
TRBJ1-1 | 13 | TRBV29-1 | . | CSVRAGSYTEAFF | TGCAGCGTTCGAGCCGGGTCTTACACTGAAGCTTTCTTT
TRBJ1-1 | 10 | TRBV20-1 | TRBD1 | CSASGTGAFF | TGCAGTGCATCCGGGACAGGAGCTTTCTTT
TRBJ2-2 | 13 | TRBV5-6 | . | CASREPGGRELFF | TGTGCCAGCAGGGAGCCTGGGGGCCGGGAGCTGTTTTTT
TRBJ1-6 | 14 | TRBV7-2 | . | CASSLNRDVPPLHF | TGTGCCAGCAGCTTAAACAGGGACGTCCCACCCCTCCACTTT
TRBJ2-3 | 13 | TRBV4-3 | . | CASSQEGADTQYF | TGCGCCAGCAGCCAAGAAGGGGCGGATACGCAGTATTTT
TRBJ1-1 | 13 | TRBV9 | . | CASSVVGDTEAFF | TGTGCCAGCAGCGTTGTAGGGGACACTGAAGCTTTCTTT
TRBJ1-5 | 15 | TRBV5-5 | . | CASSLHSSGNQPQHF | TGTGCCAGCAGCTTGCACTCTAGTGGCAATCAGCCCCAGCATTTT
TRBJ2-3 | 12 | TRBV9 | . | CASGRTTDTQYF | TGTGCCAGCGGGAGGACCACAGATACGCAGTATTTT
TRBJ2-2 | 16 | TRBV7-3 | TRBD2 | CASSQTLAGATGELFF | TGTGCCAGCAGCCAAACACTAGCGGGGGCCACCGGGGAGCTGTTTTTT
TRBJ2-2 | 16 | TRBV28 | TRBD1 | CASSLPGTVDTGELFF | TGTGCCAGCAGTTTGCCGGGGACAGTAGACACCGGGGAGCTGTTTTTT
TRBJ1-2 | 15 | TRBV7-9 | TRBD1 | CASSPGGRYGYGYTF | TGTGCCAGCAGCCCAGGGGGGAGATATGGCTATGGCTACACCTTC
TRBJ1-2 | 17 | TRBV4-1 | TRBD1 | CASSQAQGGQGDYGYTF | TGCGCCAGCAGCCAAGCCCAAGGAGGCCAGGGGGACTATGGCTACACCTTC
TRBJ1-5 | 13 | TRBV18 | . | CASSPGHNQPQHF | TGTGCCAGCTCACCGGGACACAATCAGCCCCAGCATTTT
TRBJ2-7 | 15 | TRBV4-1 | TRBD2 | CASSQDWTSVYEQYF | TGCGCCAGCAGCCAAGATTGGACTAGCGTCTACGAGCAGTACTTC
TRBJ1-1 | 14 | TRBV4-1 | . | CASSQENRVSEAFF | TGCGCCAGCAGCCAAGAAAACAGGGTGAGTGAAGCTTTCTTT
TRBJ2-7 | 13 | TRBV28 | . | CASSPQDSYEQYF | TGTGCCAGCAGTCCCCAGGACAGCTACGAGCAGTACTTC
TRBJ2-5 | 19 | TRBV15 | TRBD1 | CATSRPGTGTNLGQETQYF | TGTGCCACCAGCAGACCCGGGACAGGGACTAATCTTGGCCAAGAGACCCAGTACTTC
TRBJ1-5 | 14 | TRBV7-9 | . | CASSTPGGDQPQHF | TGTGCCAGCAGCACGCCGGGAGGCGATCAGCCCCAGCATTTT